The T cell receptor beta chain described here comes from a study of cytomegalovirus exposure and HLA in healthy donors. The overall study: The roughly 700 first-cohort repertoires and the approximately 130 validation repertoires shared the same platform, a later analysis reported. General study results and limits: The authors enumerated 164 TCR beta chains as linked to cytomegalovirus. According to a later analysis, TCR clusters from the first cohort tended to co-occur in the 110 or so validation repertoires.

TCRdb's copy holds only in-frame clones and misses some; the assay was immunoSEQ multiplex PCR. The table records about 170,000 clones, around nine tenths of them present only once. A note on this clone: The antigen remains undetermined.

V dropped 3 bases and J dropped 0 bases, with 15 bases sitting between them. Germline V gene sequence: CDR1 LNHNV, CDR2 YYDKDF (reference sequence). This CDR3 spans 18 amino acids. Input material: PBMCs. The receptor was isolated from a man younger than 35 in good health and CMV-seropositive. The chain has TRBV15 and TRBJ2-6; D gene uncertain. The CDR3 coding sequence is TGTGCCACCAGCAGGAAATTAGACTCACACTCTGGGGCCAACGTCCTGACTTTC. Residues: CATSRKLDSHSGANVLTF.